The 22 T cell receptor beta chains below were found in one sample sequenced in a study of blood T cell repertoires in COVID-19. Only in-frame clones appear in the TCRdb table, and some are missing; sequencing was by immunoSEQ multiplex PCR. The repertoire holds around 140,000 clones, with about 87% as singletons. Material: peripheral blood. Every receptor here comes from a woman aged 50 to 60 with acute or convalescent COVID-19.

CDR3 in amino acids: CASSVGTGGAYGYTF. CDR3 in DNA: TGTGCCAGCAGCGTCGGGACAGGGGGCGCCTATGGCTACACCTTC. J is TRBJ1-2 and V is TRBV25-1; 12 bases line up with TRBD1. The germline V gene encodes CDR1 MGHDK and CDR2 SYGVNS. J gave up 4 bases and V 6 bases, and 6 bases lay outside the gene matches. The CDR3 is 15 amino acids.

CDR3 loop: CASSPDRGYGYTF. Written as DNA, the CDR3 is TGTGCCAGCAGCCCGGACAGGGGCTATGGCTACACCTTC. The chain couples TRBV5-6 to TRBJ1-2; 9 bases line up with TRBD1. Germline loops: CDR1 SGHDT, CDR2 YYEEEE. This CDR3 has 13 amino acids. Unmatched junction bases numbered 2, after V lost 4 bases and J lost 4 bases.

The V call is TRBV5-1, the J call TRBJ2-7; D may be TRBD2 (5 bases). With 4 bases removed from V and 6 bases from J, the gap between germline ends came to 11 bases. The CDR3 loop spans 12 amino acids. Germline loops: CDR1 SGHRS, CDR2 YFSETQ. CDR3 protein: CASSPRGFEQYF. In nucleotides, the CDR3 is TGCGCCAGCAGCCCTCGGGGTTTCGAGCAGTACTTC. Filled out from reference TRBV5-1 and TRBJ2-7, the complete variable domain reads KAGVTQTPRYLIKTRGQQVTLSCSPISGHRSVSWYQQTPGQGLQFLFEYFSETQRNKGNFPGRFSGRQFSNSRSEMNVSTLELGDSALYLCASSPRGFEQYFGPGTRLTVT.

The CDR3 DNA reads as TGTGCCAGCAGTGATGGACAGGGGTACAATGAGCAGTTCTTC. It encodes CASSDGQGYNEQFF. The rearrangement uses TRBV6-1 and TRBJ2-1; 9 positions match TRBD1. Germline CDR1 MNHNS, CDR2 SASEGT. The CDR3 consists of 14 residues. Trimming removed 3 bases from V and 4 bases from J; junction bases left unmatched: 1.

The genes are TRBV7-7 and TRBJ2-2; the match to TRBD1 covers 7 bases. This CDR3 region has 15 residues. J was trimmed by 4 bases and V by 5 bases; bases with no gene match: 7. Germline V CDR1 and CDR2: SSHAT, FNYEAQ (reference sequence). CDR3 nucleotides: TGTGCCAGCAGCCCTGACAGGGTTATCACCGGGGAGCTGTTTTTT. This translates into CASSPDRVITGELFF.

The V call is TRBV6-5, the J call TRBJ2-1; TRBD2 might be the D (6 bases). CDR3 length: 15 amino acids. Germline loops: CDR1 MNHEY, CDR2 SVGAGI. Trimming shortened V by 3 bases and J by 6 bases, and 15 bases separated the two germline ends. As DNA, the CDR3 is TGTGCCAGCAGTTATGTTACTAGCTTTGGCAATGAGCAGTTCTTC. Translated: CASSYVTSFGNEQFF.

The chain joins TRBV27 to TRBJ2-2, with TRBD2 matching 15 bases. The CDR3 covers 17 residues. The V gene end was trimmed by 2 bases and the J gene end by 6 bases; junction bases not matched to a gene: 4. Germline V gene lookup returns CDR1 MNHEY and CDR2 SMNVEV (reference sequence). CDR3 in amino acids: CASSLLGTSGRSGELFF. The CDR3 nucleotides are TGTGCCAGCAGTTTACTCGGGACTAGCGGGAGGTCCGGGGAGCTGTTTTTT.

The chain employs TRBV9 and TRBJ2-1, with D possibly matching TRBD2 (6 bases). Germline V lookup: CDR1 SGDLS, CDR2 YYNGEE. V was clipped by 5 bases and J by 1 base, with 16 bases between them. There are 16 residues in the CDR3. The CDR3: CASSPQGGLSYNEQFF. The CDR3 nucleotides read TGTGCCAGCAGTCCCCAGGGAGGCTTATCCTACAATGAGCAGTTCTTC.

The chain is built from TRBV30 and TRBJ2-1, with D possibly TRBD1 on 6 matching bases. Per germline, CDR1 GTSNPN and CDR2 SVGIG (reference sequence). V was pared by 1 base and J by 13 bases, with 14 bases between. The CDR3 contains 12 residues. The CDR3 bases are TGTGCCTGGAGTGCCGGACAGACCACTCAGTTCTTC. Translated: CAWSAGQTTQFF.

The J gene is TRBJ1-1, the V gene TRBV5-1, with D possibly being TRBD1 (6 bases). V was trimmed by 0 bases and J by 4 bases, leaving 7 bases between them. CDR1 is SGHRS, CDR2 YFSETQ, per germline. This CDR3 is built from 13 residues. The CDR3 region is CASSLDRVTEAFF. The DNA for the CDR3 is TGCGCCAGCAGCTTGGACAGGGTCACTGAAGCTTTCTTT. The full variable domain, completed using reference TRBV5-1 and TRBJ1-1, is KAGVTQTPRYLIKTRGQQVTLSCSPISGHRSVSWYQQTPGQGLQFLFEYFSETQRNKGNFPGRFSGRQFSNSRSEMNVSTLELGDSALYLCASSLDRVTEAFFGQGTRLTVV.

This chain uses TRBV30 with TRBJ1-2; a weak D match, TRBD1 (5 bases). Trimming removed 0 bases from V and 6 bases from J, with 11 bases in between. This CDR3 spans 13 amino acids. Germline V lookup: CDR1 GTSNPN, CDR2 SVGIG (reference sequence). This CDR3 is CAWSVLRGHGYTF. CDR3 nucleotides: TGTGCCTGGAGTGTACTTAGGGGCCATGGCTACACCTTC.

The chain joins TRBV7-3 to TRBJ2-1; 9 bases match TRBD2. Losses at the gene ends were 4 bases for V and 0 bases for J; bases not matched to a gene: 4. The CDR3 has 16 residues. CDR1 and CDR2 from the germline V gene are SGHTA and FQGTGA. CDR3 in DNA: TGTGCCAGCAGCTCGAATAGCGGGAGCTCCTACAATGAGCAGTTCTTC. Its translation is CASSSNSGSSYNEQFF.

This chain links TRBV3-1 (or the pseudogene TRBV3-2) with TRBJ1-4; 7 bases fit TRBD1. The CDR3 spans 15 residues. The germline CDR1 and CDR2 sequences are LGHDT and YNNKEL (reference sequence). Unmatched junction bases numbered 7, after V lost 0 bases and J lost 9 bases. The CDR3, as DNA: TGTGCCAGCAGCCAAGATCTCGCAGGGGGGAAAAAACTGTTTTTT. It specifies CASSQDLAGGKKLFF.

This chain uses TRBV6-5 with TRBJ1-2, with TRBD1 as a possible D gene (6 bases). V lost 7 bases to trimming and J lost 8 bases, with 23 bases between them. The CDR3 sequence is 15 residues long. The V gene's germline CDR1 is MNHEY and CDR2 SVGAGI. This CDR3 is CASTGLWGTQDGYTF. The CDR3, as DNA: TGTGCCAGCACTGGACTGTGGGGGACACAGGACGGCTACACCTTC.

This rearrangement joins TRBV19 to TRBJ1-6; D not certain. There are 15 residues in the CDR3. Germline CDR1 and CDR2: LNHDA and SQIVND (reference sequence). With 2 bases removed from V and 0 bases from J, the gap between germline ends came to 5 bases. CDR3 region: CASSIWSSYNSPLHF. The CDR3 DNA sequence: TGTGCCAGTAGTATATGGAGCTCCTATAATTCACCCCTCCACTTT.

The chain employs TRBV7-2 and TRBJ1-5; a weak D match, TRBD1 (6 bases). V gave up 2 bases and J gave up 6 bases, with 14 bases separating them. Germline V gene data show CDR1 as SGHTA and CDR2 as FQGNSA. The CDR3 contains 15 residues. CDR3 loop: CASSLSRGRSQPQHF. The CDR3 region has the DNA TGTGCCAGCAGCTTATCCAGGGGCAGGAGTCAGCCCCAGCATTTT.

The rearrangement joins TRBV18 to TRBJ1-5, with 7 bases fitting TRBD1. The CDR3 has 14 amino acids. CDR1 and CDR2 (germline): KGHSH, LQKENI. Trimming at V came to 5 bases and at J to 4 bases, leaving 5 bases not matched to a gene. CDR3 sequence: CASSSTGRNQPQHF. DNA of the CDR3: TGTGCCAGCTCATCGACAGGGAGGAATCAGCCCCAGCATTTT.

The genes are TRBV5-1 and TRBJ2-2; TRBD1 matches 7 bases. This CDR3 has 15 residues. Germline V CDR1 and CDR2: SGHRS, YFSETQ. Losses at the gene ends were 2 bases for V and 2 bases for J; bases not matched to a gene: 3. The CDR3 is CASSFQGDNTGELFF. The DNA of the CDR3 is TGCGCCAGCAGCTTCCAGGGGGACAACACCGGGGAGCTGTTTTTT.

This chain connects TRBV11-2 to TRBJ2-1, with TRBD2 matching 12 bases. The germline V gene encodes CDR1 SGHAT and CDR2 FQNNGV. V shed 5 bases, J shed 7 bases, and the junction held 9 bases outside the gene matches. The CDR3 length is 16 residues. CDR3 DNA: TGTGCCAGCAGCCCTGGACTAGCGGGGCCAATTAATGAGCAGTTCTTC. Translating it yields CASSPGLAGPINEQFF.

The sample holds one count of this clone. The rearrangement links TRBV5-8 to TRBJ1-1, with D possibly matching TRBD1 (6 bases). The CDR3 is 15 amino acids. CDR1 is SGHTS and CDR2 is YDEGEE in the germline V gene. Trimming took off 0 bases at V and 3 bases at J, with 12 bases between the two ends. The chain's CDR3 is CASSLVQGWHTEAFF. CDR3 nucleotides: TGTGCCAGCAGCTTGGTTCAGGGGTGGCACACTGAAGCTTTCTTT.

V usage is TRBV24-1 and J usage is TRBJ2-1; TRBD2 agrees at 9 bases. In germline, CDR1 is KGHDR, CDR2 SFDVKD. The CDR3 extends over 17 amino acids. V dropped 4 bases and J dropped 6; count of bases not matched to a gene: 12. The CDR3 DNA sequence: TGTGCCACCAGTGACATGACTAGCGGAAAGATCGGCAATGAGCAGTTCTTC. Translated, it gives CATSDMTSGKIGNEQFF.

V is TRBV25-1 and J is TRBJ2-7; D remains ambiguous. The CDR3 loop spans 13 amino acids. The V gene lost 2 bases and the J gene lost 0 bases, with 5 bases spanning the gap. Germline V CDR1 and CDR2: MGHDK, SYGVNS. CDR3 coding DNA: TGTGCCAGCAGTGAACGGTTCTCCTACGAGCAGTACTTC. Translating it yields CASSERFSYEQYF.